Listed below are T cell receptor beta chains from one sample, sequenced in a study of T cell clonotyping in hematopoietic cell transplantation. Sequencing was performed with immunoSEQ multiplex PCR; in TCRdb, only in-frame clones are kept and a portion is missing. The sample includes roughly 17,000 clones, 85% to 95% seen only once; the top ten take about 5.4%. The sample comprised peripheral blood mononuclear cells. The receptors derive from a man between 35 and 55 years old in good health. Some clones in this sample may be carry-over from other donors' samples. Both conserved end residues are part of each CDR3. Fields, in order: V gene, clone size, J gene, D gene, CDR3 protein, CDR3 DNA. A D gene is named only where the DNA matches it firmly. Where a row states a size, it is once, few, many or the class of an expanded clone; other rows omit it.

TRBV7-2,once,TRBJ2-7,.,CASSLGWTVTYEQYF,TGTGCCAGCAGCTTAGGCTGGACAGTGACCTACGAGCAGTACTTC
TRBV30,.,TRBJ1-3,.,CAWGQIGNTIYF,TGTGCCTGGGGACAGATTGGAAACACCATATATTTT
TRBV7-6,.,TRBJ1-2,.,CASSLAAWGGGGYTF,TGTGCCAGCAGCTTAGCCGCCTGGGGAGGCGGTGGCTACACCTTC
TRBV6-5,.,TRBJ2-2,TRBD1,CASRGQGDAGELFF,TGTGCCAGCAGGGGACAGGGGGACGCCGGGGAGCTGTTTTTT
TRBV6-5,once,TRBJ1-6,.,CASSYSTGSPLHF,TGTGCCAGCAGTTACTCGACGGGGTCACCCCTCCACTTT
TRBV5-6,few,TRBJ1-5,.,CASSFWGLGQPQHF,TGTGCCAGCAGCTTTTGGGGGCTTGGTCAGCCCCAGCATTTT
TRBV7-3,.,TRBJ2-3,.,CASSIGQTSYTTQYF,TGTGCCAGCAGCATCGGCCAAACTAGCTATACTACGCAGTATTTT
TRBV4-1,.,TRBJ1-5,.,CASSQDRQVNQPQHF,TGCGCCAGCAGCCAAGATCGTCAGGTTAATCAGCCCCAGCATTTT
TRBV7-2,.,TRBJ1-1,.,CASSLGPQRYTEAFF,TGTGCCAGCAGCTTAGGCCCCCAACGGTACACTGAAGCTTTCTTT
TRBV11-2,.,TRBJ2-7,.,CATGRVSSYEQYF,TGTGCCACTGGCCGGGTTTCCTCCTACGAGCAGTACTTC
TRBV4-3,.,TRBJ2-2,.,CASSQGLARTGELFF,TGCGCCAGCAGCCAAGGGCTAGCTCGTACCGGGGAGCTGTTTTTT
TRBV9,.,TRBJ2-2,.,CASSTLGANTGELFF,TGTGCCAGCAGCACCCTAGGGGCGAACACCGGGGAGCTGTTTTTT
TRBV27,.,TRBJ2-3,.,CASSHWEVSTDTQYF,TGTGCCAGCAGCCACTGGGAGGTTAGCACAGATACGCAGTATTTT
TRBV4-3,.,TRBJ2-2,.,CASSRSNWMDTGELFF,TGCGCCAGCAGCCGCTCGAATTGGATGGACACCGGGGAGCTGTTTTTT
TRBV29-1,.,TRBJ2-3,TRBD2,CSVVGLAGAPDTQYF,TGCAGCGTTGTCGGACTAGCGGGAGCGCCAGATACGCAGTATTTT
TRBV29-1,.,TRBJ2-2,.,CSVEDARYDTGELFF,TGCAGCGTTGAAGATGCTAGATACGACACCGGGGAGCTGTTTTTT
TRBV19,.,TRBJ2-7,TRBD1,CASSIGGTGHYFYEQYF,TGTGCCAGTAGTATAGGGGGGACAGGGCATTATTTCTACGAGCAGTACTTC
TRBV4-2,.,TRBJ1-4,TRBD1,CASSQDKGQRWITNEKLFF,TGTGCCAGCAGCCAAGATAAGGGACAGAGGTGGATAACTAATGAAAAACTGTTTTTT
TRBV14,.,TRBJ2-7,.,CASSPLAQKGVYEQYF,TGTGCCAGCAGCCCCCTAGCTCAGAAGGGGGTCTACGAGCAGTACTTC
TRBV7-3,.,TRBJ1-1,.,CASRGQVNTEAFF,TGTGCCAGCAGGGGGCAGGTAAACACTGAAGCTTTCTTT
TRBV7-9,.,TRBJ2-7,TRBD2,CASTLAGGSYEQYF,TGTGCCAGCACCCTAGCGGGGGGTAGCTACGAGCAGTACTTC
TRBV7-6,few,TRBJ2-5,.,CASSLDSGLETQYF,TGTGCCAGCAGCTTAGACTCGGGGCTTGAGACCCAGTACTTC
TRBV5-6,once,TRBJ1-4,.,CASSLAAVGWEKLFF,TGTGCCAGCAGCTTGGCGGCAGTTGGATGGGAGAAACTGTTTTTT
TRBV19,.,TRBJ2-7,.,CASSISQGVGEQYF,TGTGCCAGTAGTATCAGCCAGGGCGTAGGGGAGCAGTACTTC
TRBV4-3,.,TRBJ1-6,.,CASSQERGAYNSPLHF,TGCGCCAGCAGCCAAGAGAGGGGGGCCTATAATTCACCCCTCCACTTT
TRBV28,.,TRBJ2-1,TRBD2,CAIKPPGLAQFF,TGTGCCATCAAGCCACCGGGACTAGCTCAGTTCTTC
TRBV6-6,.,TRBJ2-5,.,CASRQTKGRETQYF,TGTGCCAGCAGGCAGACAAAGGGGAGAGAGACCCAGTACTTC
TRBV6-5,.,TRBJ1-2,.,CASSPGFRYGYTF,TGTGCCAGCAGCCCCGGGTTCCGCTATGGCTACACCTTC
TRBV6-5,once,TRBJ1-1,TRBD1,CASGQGVPEAFF,TGCGCCTCGGGACAGGGAGTTCCTGAAGCTTTCTTT
TRBV5-1,.,TRBJ2-2,.,CASSEGPVVNTGELFF,TGCGCCAGCAGCGAAGGGCCGGTCGTAAACACCGGGGAGCTGTTTTTT
TRBV6-1,.,TRBJ1-1,.,CASSESTGWRTEAFF,TGTGCCAGCAGTGAGTCGACAGGATGGCGCACTGAAGCTTTCTTT
TRBV7-3,.,TRBJ2-1,TRBD2,CASSRLAGVNEQFF,TGTGCCAGCAGCCGACTAGCGGGGGTCAATGAGCAGTTCTTC
TRBV11-2,.,TRBJ1-2,.,CASSRLVEFYGYTF,TGTGCCAGCAGCCGTCTCGTAGAATTCTATGGCTACACCTTC
TRBV6-6,.,TRBJ1-1,.,CASTLGDHTEAFF,TGTGCCAGCACCTTGGGGGACCACACTGAAGCTTTCTTT
TRBV7-9,.,TRBJ1-3,.,CASSSGLQSGNTIYF,TGTGCCAGCAGCTCGGGACTTCAATCTGGAAACACCATATATTTT
TRBV10-3,.,TRBJ2-7,TRBD2,CAISDLAGGPSGEQYF,TGTGCCATCAGTGACCTAGCGGGAGGGCCCTCCGGCGAGCAGTACTTC
TRBV7-8,.,TRBJ1-5,.,CASSLGYRVTNQPQHF,TGTGCCAGCAGCTTAGGTTACAGGGTTACAAATCAGCCCCAGCATTTT
TRBV7-9,once,TRBJ2-3,TRBD2,CASSLDGSGGTDTQYF,TGTGCCAGCAGCTTAGACGGTAGCGGGGGAACAGATACGCAGTATTTT
TRBV5-6,.,TRBJ2-7,.,CASSPDKTYEQYF,TGTGCCAGCAGCCCGGACAAGACCTACGAGCAGTACTTC
TRBV10-1,.,TRBJ1-5,.,CASRGLNYLPQHF,TGCGCCAGCAGAGGACTGAACTATCTGCCCCAGCATTTT
TRBV4-3,.,TRBJ2-3,.,CASSLRGSASSTDTQYF,TGCGCCAGCAGCCTACGAGGGAGCGCCTCTAGCACAGATACGCAGTATTTT
TRBV6-1,.,TRBJ1-1,TRBD1,CASSKGGVWNTEAFF,TGTGCCAGCAGCAAAGGGGGCGTTTGGAACACTGAAGCTTTCTTT
TRBV25-1,.,TRBJ2-1,.,CASSDTNHGRYNEQFF,TGTGCCAGCAGTGATACCAACCACGGCCGGTACAATGAGCAGTTCTTC
TRBV5-1,.,TRBJ2-1,TRBD1,CASSFGTGEFF,TGCGCCAGCAGCTTCGGGACAGGAGAGTTCTTC
TRBV7-8,.,TRBJ2-3,TRBD2,CASSPRGLAGGFGTDTQYF,TGTGCCAGCAGCCCTCGAGGGCTAGCGGGGGGGTTTGGCACAGATACGCAGTATTTT
TRBV29-1,.,TRBJ1-2,TRBD1,CSVNTGDGYTF,TGCAGCGTCAATACAGGGGATGGCTACACCTTC